Given below is one T cell receptor (beta chain) in context. The record originates from a study of beta chain features in type 1 diabetes. What was sequenced were expressed TCRB transcripts, since all of the isolated RNA had been reverse transcribed. Sequencing used immunoSEQ multiplex PCR; TCRdb keeps in-frame clones, though not all of them. Counted here are around 300,000 clones, roughly 15% occurring once; the ten biggest clones make up 6.7%. The source of this sequence is a man aged 25-40 years in good health. Sequencing was carried out using central memory CD4+ T cells from blood.

CDR3 in DNA: TGCAGCGTTGAAGACTTAGCGGGTACGCAGTATTTT. This translates into CSVEDLAGTQYF. The chain couples TRBV29-1 to TRBJ2-3, with 7 bases matching TRBD2. The germline V gene encodes CDR1 SQVTM and CDR2 ANQGSEA. CDR3 length: 12 residues. J gave up 8 bases and V 0 bases, and 2 bases lay outside the gene matches.